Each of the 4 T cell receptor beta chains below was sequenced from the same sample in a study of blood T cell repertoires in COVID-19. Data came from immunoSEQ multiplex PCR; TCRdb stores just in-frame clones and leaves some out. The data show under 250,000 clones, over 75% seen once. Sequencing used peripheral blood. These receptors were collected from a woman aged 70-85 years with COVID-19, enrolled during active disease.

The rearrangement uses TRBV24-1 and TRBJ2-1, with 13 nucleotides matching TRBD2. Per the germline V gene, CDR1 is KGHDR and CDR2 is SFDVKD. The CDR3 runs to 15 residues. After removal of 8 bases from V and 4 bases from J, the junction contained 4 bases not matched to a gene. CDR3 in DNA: TGTGCCACCAATTGGACTAGCGGGGGATACAATGAGCAGTTCTTC. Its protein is CATNWTSGGYNEQFF.

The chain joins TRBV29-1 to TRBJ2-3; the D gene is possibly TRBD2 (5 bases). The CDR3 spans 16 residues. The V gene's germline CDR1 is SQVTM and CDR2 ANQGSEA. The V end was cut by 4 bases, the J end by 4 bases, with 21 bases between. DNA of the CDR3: TGCAGCGTTGGAGGAGGATCCGCCAAGGTGGCAGATACGCAGTATTTT. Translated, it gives CSVGGGSAKVADTQYF.

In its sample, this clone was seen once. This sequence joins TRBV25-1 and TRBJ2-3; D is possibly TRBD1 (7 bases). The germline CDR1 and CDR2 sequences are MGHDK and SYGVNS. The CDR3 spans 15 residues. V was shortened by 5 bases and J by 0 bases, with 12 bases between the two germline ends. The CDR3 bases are TGTGCCAGCAGTACCAGGGGGGTTAGCACAGATACGCAGTATTTT. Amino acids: CASSTRGVSTDTQYF.

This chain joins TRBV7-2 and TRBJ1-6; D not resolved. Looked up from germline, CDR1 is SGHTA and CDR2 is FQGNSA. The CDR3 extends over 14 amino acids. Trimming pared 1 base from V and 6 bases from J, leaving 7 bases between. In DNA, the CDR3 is TGTGCCAGCAGCTTAGTAGAGGGTAATTCACCCCTCCACTTT. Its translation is CASSLVEGNSPLHF.